This is a list of T cell receptor beta chains from one sample in a study of response to subunit inactivated influenza vaccine. Each CDR3 protein gets one entry after TCRdb re-called the RT-PCR reads with MiXCR. The data hold 450,000 to 600,000 distinct CDR3 sequences, with 6.5% to 8% observed a single time. Source: PBMCs from blood, taken less than 30 months after vaccination. All receptors derive from a man aged 50-75 years who received an inactivated influenza vaccine. CDR3s include the opening cysteine and the closing phenylalanine or tryptophan. A D gene is named only where the DNA matches it firmly. Rows give clone size only sometimes, using once, few, many, or a class for an expanded clone.

CDR3aa | CDR3nt | d_gene | abundance | j_gene | v_gene
CASRPGDHEQYF | TGTGCCAGCAGACCGGGAGACCACGAGCAGTACTTC | . | few | TRBJ2-7 | TRBV12-3/TRBV12-4
CASSRGIPSYEQYF | TGCGCCAGCAGTCGGGGGATTCCCTCCTACGAGCAGTACTTC | . | . | TRBJ2-7 | TRBV23-1
CASSLAARTEAFF | TGCGCCAGCAGCTTGGCAGCCCGCACTGAAGCTTTCTTT | . | few | TRBJ1-1 | TRBV5-1
CASSSAQGSYEQFF | TGTGCCAGCAGCTCCGCTCAGGGGAGCTATGAGCAGTTCTTC | . | few | TRBJ2-1 | TRBV7-9
CATKWGRWGETQYF | TGTGCCACCAAATGGGGGAGATGGGGAGAGACCCAGTACTTC | . | . | TRBJ2-5 | TRBV6-1
CASSAGQGLEQYF | TGTGCCAGCAGTGCGGGACAGGGCCTCGAGCAGTACTTC | TRBD1 | . | TRBJ2-7 | TRBV2
CAIREGRSEKLFF | TGTGCCATCAGGGAGGGACGTAGTGAAAAACTGTTTTTT | . | many | TRBJ1-4 | TRBV10-3
CASSRTEYGYTF | TGTGCCAGCAGTCGAACTGAATATGGCTACACCTTC | . | . | TRBJ1-2 | TRBV6-2/TRBV6-3
CASSPGTGFKLFF | TGTGCCAGCAGCCCCGGGACAGGGTTTAAACTGTTTTTT | TRBD1 | many | TRBJ1-4 | TRBV7-2
CASSVDRTGNYGYTF | TGTGCCAGCAGCGTCGATCGGACAGGGAACTATGGCTACACCTTC | TRBD1 | . | TRBJ1-2 | TRBV7-2
CASSQEGLGTDTQYF | TGCGCCAGCAGCCAAGAGGGTCTCGGGACAGATACGCAGTATTTT | . | . | TRBJ2-3 | TRBV4-1
CASSQDSAGGYTGELFF | TGTGCCAGCAGCCAAGATTCGGCGGGAGGGTACACCGGGGAGCTGTTTTTT | TRBD2 | . | TRBJ2-2 | TRBV4-2
CASRDRELAGVEQYF | TGTGCCAGCAGGGATCGTGAACTAGCGGGAGTCGAGCAGTACTTC | TRBD2 | few | TRBJ2-7 | TRBV6-2/TRBV6-3
CASRSPGRGTEAFF | TGTGCCAGCAGGTCTCCGGGGCGGGGGACTGAAGCTTTCTTT | . | few | TRBJ1-1 | TRBV25-1
CASSLAGGEQYF | TGTGCCAGCAGCTTAGCAGGGGGAGAGCAGTACTTC | TRBD1 | many | TRBJ2-7 | TRBV7-3
CSASQAGVSDTQYF | TGCAGTGCTAGCCAAGCGGGGGTGTCAGATACGCAGTATTTT | TRBD2 | . | TRBJ2-3 | TRBV20-1
CASSSGGRVPNYGYTF | TGCGCCAGCAGCTCCGGGGGGAGGGTCCCAAACTATGGCTACACCTTC | . | many | TRBJ1-2 | TRBV5-1
CASSLYGGPENEQFF | TGTGCCAGCAGCTTATACGGGGGGCCGGAAAATGAGCAGTTCTTC | . | . | TRBJ2-1 | TRBV7-2
CASSPGPLAGSPLHF | TGTGCCAGCAGCCCCGGACCGCTTGCGGGTTCACCCCTCCACTTT | . | . | TRBJ1-6 | TRBV5-4
CASSSGGGVLYEQYF | TGTGCCAGCAGTTCGGGCGGAGGAGTGTTGTACGAGCAGTACTTC | . | . | TRBJ2-7 | TRBV27
CASSQDEAAKKGELFF | TGCGCCAGCAGCCAAGATGAGGCGGCCAAAAAGGGGGAGCTGTTTTTT | . | few | TRBJ2-2 | TRBV4-3
CASSYLRQGGSEQYF | TGTGCCAGCAGTTACCTCCGACAGGGTGGTAGCGAGCAGTACTTC | TRBD1 | many | TRBJ2-7 | TRBV6-5
CASSSGPARGIDGYTF | TGTGCCAGCAGCTCGGGGCCGGCCAGGGGGATAGATGGCTACACCTTC | TRBD1 | few | TRBJ1-2 | TRBV7-3
CSADPFRGGSDTQYF | TGCAGTGCCGACCCCTTTCGGGGGGGCTCAGATACGCAGTATTTT | TRBD2 | many | TRBJ2-3 | TRBV20-1
CAIRGTQAYEQYF | TGTGCCATCCGGGGGACGCAAGCCTACGAGCAGTACTTC | . | few | TRBJ2-7 | TRBV10-3
CSARGPGTGSNQPQHF | TGCAGTGCTAGAGGTCCAGGGACAGGTAGCAATCAGCCCCAGCATTTT | TRBD1 | few | TRBJ1-5 | TRBV20-1
CSVEDLGGGSYEQFF | TGCAGCGTTGAAGATCTAGGTGGCGGGAGCTATGAGCAGTTCTTC | TRBD2 | many | TRBJ2-1 | TRBV29-1
CASSFDPRETQYF | TGTGCCAGCAGCTTTGACCCGAGGGAGACCCAGTACTTC | . | . | TRBJ2-5 | TRBV7-2
CASSSPGQGANEQYF | TGTGCCAGCAGCTCTCCGGGACAGGGGGCCAACGAGCAGTACTTC | TRBD1 | . | TRBJ2-7 | TRBV7-2
CASSPVRGTTEAFF | TGTGCCAGCAGCCCGGTTAGGGGTACAACTGAAGCTTTCTTT | . | . | TRBJ1-1 | TRBV3-1
CASSIGRYNYGYTF | TGTGCCAGCAGCATAGGACGCTATAACTATGGCTACACCTTC | . | few | TRBJ1-2 | TRBV7-9
CSADVLAGGGEQFF | TGCAGTGCGGATGTACTAGCGGGAGGCGGTGAGCAGTTCTTC | TRBD2 | few | TRBJ2-1 | TRBV20-1
CSAYPGGGLDQPQHF | TGCAGTGCCTATCCAGGGGGGGGCCTGGATCAGCCCCAGCATTTT | TRBD1 | few | TRBJ1-5 | TRBV20-1
CAISRASGANTGELFF | TGTGCCATCTCGAGGGCTAGCGGGGCGAACACCGGGGAGCTGTTTTTT | TRBD2 | many | TRBJ2-2 | TRBV10-3
CASSYWARGDDEQFF | TGTGCCAGCAGTTACTGGGCTAGGGGTGACGATGAGCAGTTCTTC | . | . | TRBJ2-1 | TRBV6-2/TRBV6-3
CASSYHILEARSYNEQFF | TGTGCCAGCAGTTACCATATTCTTGAGGCAAGGAGTTACAATGAGCAGTTCTTC | . | . | TRBJ2-1 | TRBV6-2/TRBV6-3
CASSATSGSQPGNEQFF | TGTGCCAGCAGCGCGACTAGCGGGAGCCAGCCCGGCAATGAGCAGTTCTTC | TRBD2 | . | TRBJ2-1 | TRBV9
CASRKIGSPWEKLFF | TGTGCCAGCAGAAAAATCGGGAGTCCCTGGGAAAAACTGTTTTTT | . | few | TRBJ1-4 | TRBV7-9
CASSLAPLYTRMGGETQYF | TGTGCCAGCAGTTTGGCACCCTTATACACTAGAATGGGCGGAGAGACCCAGTACTTC | . | few | TRBJ2-5 | TRBV28
CASSLETRGLSSNEQFF | TGTGCCAGCAGCTTAGAAACCAGGGGCTTGAGTAGCAATGAGCAGTTCTTC | . | many | TRBJ2-1 | TRBV7-9
CASSLDRPTAEQYF | TGCGCCAGCAGCTTGGACAGGCCTACTGCCGAGCAGTACTTC | . | . | TRBJ2-7 | TRBV5-1
CASGAGYNGELFF | TGTGCCAGCGGCGCAGGGTACAACGGGGAGCTGTTTTTT | . | many | TRBJ2-2 | TRBV12-3/TRBV12-4
CSVGSPGRTDTQYF | TGCAGCGTTGGTTCGCCAGGGCGGACAGATACGCAGTATTTT | . | many | TRBJ2-3 | TRBV29-1
CASSESLADTGELFF | TGTGCCAGCAGTGAGTCGCTGGCTGACACCGGGGAGCTGTTTTTT | . | many | TRBJ2-2 | TRBV2
CASYSGGEYNEQFF | TGTGCCAGCTATAGCGGGGGGGAGTACAATGAGCAGTTCTTC | TRBD2 | many | TRBJ2-1 | TRBV12-3/TRBV12-4